These 26 T cell receptor beta chains share one sample of origin, sequenced in a study of shared clonotypes between healthy human individuals. Clones were sequenced by immunoSEQ multiplex PCR, and TCRdb holds only the in-frame ones, with some missing. The sample lists 600,000 to 750,000 clones; approximately 75% were seen once. Sequencing was carried out using memory CD4+ T cells sorted from blood. The subset denotes: CD45RA-negative fraction. All receptors come from a woman aged 25-40 years in good health.

Note on this clone: Other DNA sequences in this sample translate to the same CDR3. This sequence joins TRBV6-5 and TRBJ1-1; D remains ambiguous. Germline values: CDR1 MNHEY, CDR2 SVGAGI. The V end lost 0 bases, the J end lost 4 bases, and 6 bases lay between the germline ends. CDR3 length: 13 residues. CDR3 amino acids: CASSYSRVTEAFF. The CDR3 DNA reads as TGTGCCAGCAGTTACTCTAGGGTCACTGAAGCTTTCTTT.

The CDR3 loop is CASSRLAGAVEQYF. The CDR3 nucleotides are TGTGCCAGCAGTAGACTAGCGGGAGCAGTCGAGCAGTACTTC. J is TRBJ2-7 and V is TRBV2, with 12 bases aligning to TRBD2. CDR3 length: 14 residues. V dropped 5 bases and J dropped 6; count of bases not matched to a gene: 5. CDR1 and CDR2 from the germline V gene are SNHLY and FYNNEI.

The chain links TRBV4-1 to TRBJ2-2; tentatively, D is TRBD2 (5 bases). Germline-derived CDR1 and CDR2 are MGHRA and YSYEKL. The CDR3 runs to 18 residues. Trimming removed 0 bases from V and 5 bases from J, with 19 bases in between. CDR3 protein: CASSQDGLARLGTGELFF. The CDR3, as DNA: TGCGCCAGCAGCCAAGATGGTCTAGCCCGTTTGGGGACCGGGGAGCTGTTTTTT.

The chain is built from TRBV5-1 and TRBJ1-1; 7 nucleotides match TRBD1. The CDR3 totals 14 residues. The V gene end was trimmed by 4 bases and the J gene end by 5 bases; junction bases not matched to a gene: 8. Looked up from germline, CDR1 is SGHRS and CDR2 is YFSETQ. The CDR3 reads CASSAGQEGTEAFF. Here the CDR3 DNA reads TGCGCCAGCAGCGCTGGACAGGAGGGGACTGAAGCTTTCTTT.

The chain combines TRBV4-1 with TRBJ1-4; 8 nucleotides match TRBD1. The CDR3 covers 18 residues. In germline, CDR1 is MGHRA, CDR2 YSYEKL. Trimming took 4 bases from V and 0 from J; bases not matched to a gene: 10. The CDR3 bases are TGCGCCAGCAGCCCCCACCGGACAGGGTTTCCAACTAATGAAAAACTGTTTTTT. Translating gives CASSPHRTGFPTNEKLFF.

V usage is TRBV7-7 and J usage is TRBJ2-5; D gene uncertain. V lost 6 bases and J lost 11, with 19 bases in between. The CDR3 loop spans 13 amino acids. Germline-derived CDR1 and CDR2 are SSHAT and FNYEAQ (reference sequence). CDR3 DNA: TGTGCCAGCAGTGCCGGGCGAACTCTGGAGCAGTACTTC. Amino acid sequence: CASSAGRTLEQYF.

A single count supports this clone. This sequence joins TRBV29-1 and TRBJ2-3, with TRBD1 identical over 9 bases. Germline CDR1 and CDR2: SQVTM and ANQGSEA. The V segment lost 6 bases and the J segment 3 bases; nucleotides outside the gene matches: 10. The CDR3 is made up of 15 amino acids. Here the CDR3 DNA reads TGCAGCGTACCAACCGGGACAGGGTATACAGATACGCAGTATTTT. Translating gives CSVPTGTGYTDTQYF.

The chain joins TRBV5-4 to TRBJ2-3, with 11 bases fitting TRBD2. Germline values: CDR1 SGHNT, CDR2 YYREEE (reference sequence). This CDR3 spans 16 amino acids. The V segment lost 5 bases and the J segment 5 bases; nucleotides outside the gene matches: 10. This chain's CDR3 is CASSSKLAGVVDTQYF. The CDR3, as DNA: TGTGCCAGCAGTTCCAAACTAGCGGGAGTGGTAGATACGCAGTATTTT.

The V and J genes are TRBV7-6 and TRBJ1-1; D is unclear. Trimming removed 5 bases at V and 2 bases at J, with 3 bases between. This CDR3 has 11 amino acids. Germline CDR1 reads SGHVS; CDR2 reads FNYEAQ. CDR3 in amino acids: CASSANTEAFF. CDR3 bases: TGTGCCAGCAGCGCAAACACTGAAGCTTTCTTT.

This clone showed up just once. The rearrangement uses TRBV9 and TRBJ2-7; TRBD1 agrees at 9 bases. V gave up 0 bases and J gave up 2 bases; unmatched junction bases: 6. This CDR3 region has 16 residues. The germline V gene encodes CDR1 SGDLS and CDR2 YYNGEE. CDR3 bases: TGTGCCAGCAGCGTAGCTTTAGGGACAGGGACCTACGAGCAGTACTTC. It codes for CASSVALGTGTYEQYF.

The rearrangement links TRBV7-8 to TRBJ1-1, with 7 bases that match TRBD1. V was clipped by 4 bases and J by 4 bases; unmatched bases: 12. The CDR3 is 16 amino acids. Germline V gene lookup returns CDR1 SGHVS and CDR2 FQNEAQ. In DNA form, the CDR3 reads TGTGCCAGCAGCTGGGAGCCAACAGGGGAGAGCACTGAAGCTTTCTTT. This codes for CASSWEPTGESTEAFF.

This chain uses TRBV27 with TRBJ2-7; perhaps TRBD1 as D (5 bases). V was pared by 6 bases and J by 6 bases, with 12 bases between. This CDR3 spans 12 amino acids. CDR1 and CDR2 (germline): MNHEY, SMNVEV (reference sequence). The CDR3 DNA sequence: TGTGCCAGCAGCTTCGACAGTGGCGAGCAGTACTTC. Its translation is CASSFDSGEQYF.

This clone was seen only a few times. The V and J genes are TRBV18 and TRBJ2-7, with no clear D. V lost 6 bases to trimming and J lost 0 bases, with 9 bases between them. The CDR3 extends over 13 amino acids. Germline lookup yields CDR1 KGHSH and CDR2 LQKENI. The CDR3 DNA is TGTGCCAGCTCCCGGACGGCCTCCTACGAGCAGTACTTC. Translation gives CASSRTASYEQYF. The variable domain in full, with the rest retrieved from reference TRBV18 and TRBJ2-7, is NAGVMQNPRHLVRRRGQEARLRCSPMKGHSHVYWYRQLPEEGLKFMVYLQKENIIDESGMPKERFSAEFPKEGPSILRIQQVVRGDSAAYFCASSRTASYEQYFGPGTRLTVT.

This chain connects TRBV19 to TRBJ2-3, with D maybe TRBD2 (6 bases). V lost 4 bases, J lost 0 bases, and 8 bases lay in between. CDR1 LNHDA and CDR2 SQIVND come from the germline V gene (reference sequence). CDR3 length: 14 residues. The CDR3 spells CASSRGVSTDTQYF. The CDR3 nucleotides are TGTGCCAGTAGTAGGGGGGTCAGCACAGATACGCAGTATTTT. Using reference TRBV19 and TRBJ2-3 for the parts outside the CDR3, the full variable domain is DGGITQSPKYLFRKEGQNVTLSCEQNLNHDAMYWYRQDPGQGLRLIYYSQIVNDFQKGDIAEGYSVSREKKESFPLTVTSAQKNPTAFYLCASSRGVSTDTQYFGPGTRLTVL.

As DNA, the CDR3 is TGTGCCTGGAAAACTAGTAGGTTTCCCTACGAGCAGTACTTC. Amino acid sequence: CAWKTSRFPYEQYF. The chain links TRBV30 to TRBJ2-7; D may be TRBD2 (5 bases). The CDR3 runs to 14 residues. Looked up from germline, CDR1 is GTSNPN and CDR2 is SVGIG (reference sequence). V dropped 4 bases and J dropped 2 bases, with 15 bases sitting between them. Using reference TRBV30 and TRBJ2-7 for the parts outside the CDR3, the full variable domain is SQTIHQWPATLVQPVGSPLSLECTVEGTSNPNLYWYRQAAGRGLQLLFYSVGIGQISSEVPQNLSASRPQDRQFILSSKKLLLSDSGFYLCAWKTSRFPYEQYFGPGTRLTVT.

This sequence joins TRBV27 and TRBJ2-5, with 9 bases identical to TRBD2. V lost 2 bases and J lost 4; bases outside the gene matches: 5. Germline assignment: CDR1 MNHEY and CDR2 SMNVEV (reference sequence). There are 15 residues in the CDR3. CDR3 sequence (DNA): TGTGCCAGCAGTTTAAAAGCGGGAGGAGGAGAGACCCAGTACTTC. Protein: CASSLKAGGGETQYF.

This clone was counted only a few times. This sequence joins TRBV4-1 and TRBJ2-2; D is undetermined. Germline CDR1 reads MGHRA; CDR2 reads YSYEKL. This CDR3 has 15 amino acids. The V end was cut by 10 bases, the J end by 2 bases, with 17 bases between. The CDR3 reads CATKLRADNTGELFF. The CDR3 DNA reads as TGCGCCACCAAACTTAGGGCAGATAACACCGGGGAGCTGTTTTTT.

The chain employs TRBV5-8 and TRBJ2-3; D perhaps matches TRBD2 (5 bases). This CDR3 is 15 amino acids long. Trimming left V 0 bases short and J 0 bases short, with 8 bases between. In germline, CDR1 is SGHTS, CDR2 YDEGEE. The CDR3 here is CASSLVGESTDTQYF. CDR3 DNA sequence: TGTGCCAGCAGCTTGGTCGGGGAAAGCACAGATACGCAGTATTTT.

This clone was detected a few times. Different DNA sequences within this sample yield the same CDR3. The chain has TRBV5-1 and TRBJ1-4; D ambiguous. V was trimmed by 1 base and J by 0 bases, leaving 4 bases between them. The CDR3 consists of 14 residues. The germline CDR1 and CDR2 sequences are SGHRS and YFSETQ. The CDR3 is CASSLSATNEKLFF. CDR3 in DNA: TGCGCCAGCAGCTTGTCTGCAACTAATGAAAAACTGTTTTTT.

The chain joins TRBV7-6 to TRBJ2-2; TRBD1 agrees at 9 bases. V was pared by 5 bases and J by 7 bases, with 8 bases of the junction left unmatched. Germline V gives CDR1 SGHVS, CDR2 FNYEAQ. CDR3 length equals 15 residues. In DNA, the CDR3 is TGTGCCAGCAGCCTATGGACAGGGGTGAACGGGGAGCTGTTTTTT. This translates into CASSLWTGVNGELFF.

The chain combines TRBV25-1 with TRBJ1-4; unclear D gene. The V end was cut by 3 bases, the J end by 10 bases, with 6 bases between. The CDR3 is made up of 11 amino acids. Germline assignment: CDR1 MGHDK and CDR2 SYGVNS. The CDR3 reads CASSESGKLFF. The CDR3 DNA sequence: TGTGCCAGCAGTGAGAGTGGAAAACTGTTTTTT.

This rearrangement joins TRBV2 to TRBJ2-1; 8 bases line up with TRBD2. The CDR3 has 15 amino acids. Germline V lookup: CDR1 SNHLY, CDR2 FYNNEI. The ends lost 6 bases at V and 2 bases at J; junction bases unmatched: 6. As DNA, the CDR3 is TGTGCCAGCAGACCTACTAGCGGTCCCTACAATGAGCAGTTCTTC. This codes for CASRPTSGPYNEQFF.

V usage is TRBV27 and J usage is TRBJ1-5; 8 bases agree with TRBD1. Germline loops: CDR1 MNHEY, CDR2 SMNVEV (reference sequence). The CDR3 extends over 17 amino acids. V gave up 4 bases and J gave up 3 bases; unmatched junction bases: 11. The CDR3 sequence: CASSSRLDRGHNQPQHF. The CDR3 nucleotides are TGTGCCAGCAGTTCCCGTCTTGACAGGGGCCACAATCAGCCCCAGCATTTT.

The rearrangement joins TRBV7-2 to TRBJ2-7, with a possible D match to TRBD2 (5 bases). There are 15 residues in the CDR3. The germline gives CDR1 SGHTA, CDR2 FQGNSA. Trimming removed 5 bases from V and 3 bases from J, with 17 bases in between. CDR3 loop: CASSRRPEAGYEQYF. The CDR3 DNA is TGTGCCAGCAGCCGCAGACCGGAGGCGGGCTACGAGCAGTACTTC. The full variable domain, with the rest looked up from reference TRBV7-2 and TRBJ2-7, is GAGVSQSPSNKVTEKGKDVELRCDPISGHTALYWYRQSLGQGLEFLIYFQGNSAPDKSGLPSDRFSAERTGGSVSTLTIQRTQQEDSAVYLCASSRRPEAGYEQYFGPGTRLTVT.

In this sample, this clone turned up many times. This rearrangement joins TRBV4-1 to TRBJ2-1; TRBD2 matches 8 bases. From germline, CDR1 is MGHRA and CDR2 YSYEKL. Trimming took 0 bases from V and 4 from J; bases not matched to a gene: 8. The CDR3 sequence is 17 residues long. The CDR3 reads CASSQDRLIAGYNEQFF. For the CDR3, the DNA is TGCGCCAGCAGCCAAGATAGGTTGATAGCGGGGTACAATGAGCAGTTCTTC.

CDR3 in amino acids: CASSWGTGANEKLFF. CDR3 DNA sequence: TGCGCCAGCAGCTGGGGGACAGGGGCTAATGAAAAACTGTTTTTT. The chain carries TRBV5-1 and TRBJ1-4, with TRBD1 matching 10 bases. Germline assignment: CDR1 SGHRS and CDR2 YFSETQ. The CDR3 has 15 amino acids. V was pared by 3 bases and J by 3 bases, with 2 bases of the junction left unmatched. The entire variable domain, with the rest obtained from reference TRBV5-1 and TRBJ1-4, is as follows: KAGVTQTPRYLIKTRGQQVTLSCSPISGHRSVSWYQQTPGQGLQFLFEYFSETQRNKGNFPGRFSGRQFSNSRSEMNVSTLELGDSALYLCASSWGTGANEKLFFGSGTQLSVL.